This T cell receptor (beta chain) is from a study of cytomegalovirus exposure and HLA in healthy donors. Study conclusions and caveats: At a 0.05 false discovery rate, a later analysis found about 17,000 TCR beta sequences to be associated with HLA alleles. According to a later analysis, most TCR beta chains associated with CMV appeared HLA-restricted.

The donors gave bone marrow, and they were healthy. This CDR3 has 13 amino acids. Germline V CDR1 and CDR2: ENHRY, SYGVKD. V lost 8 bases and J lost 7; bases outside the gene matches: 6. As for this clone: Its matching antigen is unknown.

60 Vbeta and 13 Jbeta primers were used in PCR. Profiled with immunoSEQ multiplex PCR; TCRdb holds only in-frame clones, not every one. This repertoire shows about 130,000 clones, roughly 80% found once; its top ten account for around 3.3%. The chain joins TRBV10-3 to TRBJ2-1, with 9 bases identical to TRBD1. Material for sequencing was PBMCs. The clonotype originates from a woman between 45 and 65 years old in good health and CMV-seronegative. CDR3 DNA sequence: TGTGCCATCGCGATAGGGACAGGGAATGAGCAGTTCTTC. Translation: CAIAIGTGNEQFF.